This TCR beta chain is drawn from a study of T-cell reconstitution after alpha-beta-depleted transplantation in children. Study outcomes and limitations: Reported findings indicate that, about two months after transplant, alpha-beta T cells came from several hundred expanded clones, which were derived from non-depleted graft cells. Among T cells one year after transplant, newly produced cells accounted for most counts and diversity. Some patients owed their high day-60 TCRbeta diversity to surviving recipient T cells and thymic progenitors.

V lost 5 bases and J 5 bases, leaving 8 bases between the germline ends. The CDR3 has 12 residues. Germline V gene sequence: CDR1 SEHNR, CDR2 FQNEAQ (reference sequence). Unique molecular identifiers were incorporated into the prepared TCRbeta library. TCRdb reanalysed the PCR reads using MiXCR and keeps one entry per CDR3 protein. Of 350,000 to 500,000 distinct CDR3 sequences detected, around two fifths appear once; the ten largest clones hold 27%. With respect to this clonotype: Its specificity is unknown.

The sequencing here drew on PBMCs, taken before TCRalphabeta/CD19-depleted stem cell transplant. The receptor comes from a girl aged 2 to 10 with aplastic anemia, due to receive a stem cell transplant. J is TRBJ2-3 and V is TRBV7-9; possibly TRBD1 for D (6 bases). The DNA for the CDR3 is TGTGCCAGCAGCCCAGGGGAAGATACGCAGTATTTT. Translating it yields CASSPGEDTQYF.